This note documents a single T cell receptor beta chain sequence. Its cognate antigen is unknown. This sample is part of a study of neoadjuvant nivolumab and ipilimumab in lung cancer. Study findings and constraints: Pathologic regression was not significantly tied to TCR clonality. Higher pretherapy blood TCR richness went with higher resected-tumor richness. Resected tumors had greater TCR richness and clonality than uninvolved lung.

Assay: immunoSEQ multiplex PCR; the TCRdb copy retains only in-frame clones and omits some. The profile shows roughly 28,000 clones, about 83% of them singletons. Germline V CDR1 and CDR2: SGHDN, FVKESK. This CDR3 comprises 16 residues. V gave up 1 base and J gave up 0 bases, with 12 bases separating them. The material was tumor tissue, obtained after neoadjuvant nivolumab, alone or with ipilimumab, at or shortly before surgery. The receptor was derived from an adult with non-small cell lung cancer. V is TRBV14 and J is TRBJ1-1; tentatively, D is TRBD1 (5 bases). The CDR3 bases are TGTGCCAGCAGCCAAGGATTAGGGACGTTGAACACTGAAGCTTTCTTT. Its translation is CASSQGLGTLNTEAFF.